Below are 21 T cell receptor beta chains sequenced from a single sample in a study of glioma-infiltrating T cells. Using RNA template, CDR3s of TCR alpha and beta were amplified with iRepertoire arm-PCR. TCRdb re-called the multiplex PCR reads with MiXCR, one entry per CDR3 protein. The repertoire includes about 380,000 distinct CDR3 sequences, roughly two fifths of them detected once, and around 12% sits in the top ten. The sequenced sample was glioma tissue, nonneoplastic brain tissue, or PBMCs (not recorded which). These receptors were taken from a human donor with low-grade glioma or glioblastoma, undergoing nonglioma brain surgery, or in good health (not recorded which).

The gene calls are TRBV18 and TRBJ1-1; D gene unclear. The germline CDR1 and CDR2 sequences are KGHSH and LQKENI. The CDR3 covers 15 residues. Trimming removed 5 bases from V and 1 base from J, with 14 bases in between. The CDR3 DNA reads as TGTGCCAGCTCATCGATAGGACGGGCGAACACTGAAGCTTTCTTT. It codes for CASSSIGRANTEAFF. Complete variable domain (other parts from reference TRBV18 and TRBJ1-1): NAGVMQNPRHLVRRRGQEARLRCSPMKGHSHVYWYRQLPEEGLKFMVYLQKENIIDESGMPKERFSAEFPKEGPSILRIQQVVRGDSAAYFCASSSIGRANTEAFFGQGTRLTVV.

This clonotype was counted once. A much larger clone differs from this one at a single base, so this may be a read error. The chain employs TRBV28 and TRBJ2-7; 7 bases fit TRBD1. The length of the CDR3 is 13 residues. Germline-derived CDR1 and CDR2 are MDHEN and SYDVKM. Trimming removed 5 bases from V and 6 bases from J; junction bases left unmatched: 7. The CDR3 reads CASSLGTALEQYF. For the CDR3, the DNA is TGTGCCAGCAGTCTTGGGACAGCTCTCGAGCAGTACTTC.

This chain links TRBV14 with TRBJ1-2; 9 positions match TRBD1. This CDR3 comprises 13 residues. Germline lookup yields CDR1 SGHDN and CDR2 FVKESK. Trimming took 4 bases from V and 6 from J; bases not matched to a gene: 3. CDR3 residues: CASSPTGGHGYTF. The CDR3 region has the DNA TGTGCCAGCAGCCCGACAGGGGGACATGGCTACACCTTC.

This clonotype was picked up a small number of times. The V call is TRBV2, the J call TRBJ2-7; the D gene is possibly TRBD1 (5 bases). V was shortened by 6 bases and J by 4 bases, with 19 bases between the two germline ends. Germline V lookup: CDR1 SNHLY, CDR2 FYNNEI. The CDR3 totals 15 residues. CDR3 in amino acids: CASRGRPGKHYEQYF. The DNA for the CDR3 is TGTGCCAGCAGGGGAAGGCCAGGGAAACATTACGAGCAGTACTTC.

This clonotype was observed at least ten times. V and J are TRBV4-3 and TRBJ2-5, with 7 bases matching TRBD1. CDR1 LGHNA and CDR2 YSLEER come from the germline V gene. The CDR3 loop spans 13 amino acids. Trimming took 4 bases from V and 2 from J; bases not matched to a gene: 1. The CDR3 sequence is CASSRGQQETQYF. The CDR3 DNA reads as TGCGCCAGCAGCCGGGGACAGCAAGAGACCCAGTACTTC.

The V call is TRBV6-5, the J call TRBJ2-7, with 9 bases matching TRBD2. V was pared by 6 bases and J by 4 bases, with 7 bases of the junction left unmatched. Germline assignment: CDR1 MNHEY and CDR2 SVGAGI. The CDR3 has 14 residues. The CDR3, as DNA: TGTGCCAGCAGCCGTAGCGGGAGAACGTACGAGCAGTACTTC. Amino acids: CASSRSGRTYEQYF.

The gene calls are TRBV7-2 and TRBJ1-5; 9 positions agree with TRBD1. Germline V CDR1 and CDR2: SGHTA, FQGNSA. Trimming at V came to 5 bases and at J to 6 bases, leaving 8 bases not matched to a gene. The CDR3 sequence is 15 residues long. CDR3 residues: CASSQAGTGIQPQHF. The CDR3 coding sequence is TGTGCCAGCAGCCAGGCCGGGACAGGGATTCAGCCCCAGCATTTT.

V gene TRBV20-1 combines with J gene TRBJ2-7, with 12 bases that match TRBD2. From germline, CDR1 is DFQATT and CDR2 SNEGSKA (reference sequence). With 5 bases clipped from V and 3 bases from J, the junction kept 5 bases outside the gene matches. The CDR3 extends over 14 amino acids. CDR3 region: CSARTSGNLYEQYF. The CDR3 DNA is TGCAGTGCTCGGACTAGCGGGAATCTCTACGAGCAGTACTTC.

The chain links TRBV29-1 to TRBJ2-3; D gene uncertain. The CDR3 loop spans 13 amino acids. The V gene's germline CDR1 is SQVTM and CDR2 ANQGSEA. V lost 6 bases and J lost 0, with 10 bases in between. The CDR3 here is CSVRPPSTDTQYF. The CDR3 DNA reads as TGCAGCGTCCGGCCACCAAGCACAGATACGCAGTATTTT.

The genes are TRBV12-3 or TRBV12-4 and TRBJ2-3; possibly TRBD2 for D (5 bases). The CDR3 has 14 amino acids. V lost 3 bases to trimming and J lost 0 bases, with 7 bases between them. DNA of the CDR3: TGTGCCAGCAGTTTTGAGCGGAGCACAGATACGCAGTATTTT. This sequence encodes CASSFERSTDTQYF.

This clonotype was seen just once. The CDR3 does not close with the conserved phenylalanine or tryptophan, likely indicating a read error. The chain employs TRBV20-1 and TRBJ2-7; TRBD2 matches 8 bases. The CDR3 has 12 residues. Germline V gene sequence: CDR1 DFQATT, CDR2 SNEGSKA (reference sequence). The junction had 1 base not matched to a gene; V was cut back by 3 bases and J by 3 bases. DNA of the CDR3: TGCAGTGCTAGTAGCGGGGACTACGAGCAGTACTCC. It translates to CSASSGDYEQYS.

The rearrangement uses TRBV29-1 and TRBJ1-2, with D perhaps TRBD1 (5 bases). Trimming removed 5 bases from V and 9 bases from J, with 10 bases in between. The CDR3 loop spans 10 amino acids. The germline V gene has CDR1 SQVTM and CDR2 ANQGSEA. CDR3 residues: CSVRRESYTF. The CDR3 DNA reads as TGCAGCGTTCGCAGGGAGAGCTACACCTTC.

This clonotype was picked up a small number of times. This sequence joins TRBV2 and TRBJ2-7; 10 nucleotides match TRBD2. The germline gives CDR1 SNHLY, CDR2 FYNNEI. The V gene end was trimmed by 5 bases and the J gene end by 4 bases; junction bases not matched to a gene: 8. The CDR3 has 15 amino acids. The CDR3 region is CASSWTSGVFYEQYF. The CDR3 DNA reads TGTGCCAGCAGTTGGACTAGCGGAGTTTTTTACGAGCAGTACTTC.

V usage is TRBV7-9 and J usage is TRBJ2-7; weak D call: TRBD1 (5 bases). CDR1 and CDR2 (germline): SEHNR, FQNEAQ (reference sequence). Between the trimmed V and J ends, which lost 4 bases and 12 bases, there was a span of 13 bases. The CDR3 has 11 amino acids. The CDR3 DNA is TGTGCCAGCAGCTCCTTCCAGGACATGTACTTC. This sequence encodes CASSSFQDMYF.

Details on this clonotype: The junction does not match germline at one end; this may be a read error. The chain is built from TRBV27 and TRBJ2-7; 7 bases match TRBD1. CDR1 MNHEY and CDR2 SMNVEV come from the germline V gene (reference sequence). The CDR3 is made up of 18 amino acids. CDR3 in DNA: TGTGCCAGCAGGCCCGGGACAGTAATATCACCGGCCTCCGACGAGCAGCACTTC. It specifies CASRPGTVISPASDEQHF.

In the case of this clonotype: One base away lies a much larger clone, so this may be a sequencing read error. This chain links TRBV28 with TRBJ2-3, with D perhaps matching TRBD2 (5 bases). This CDR3 region has 15 residues. V was cut by 8 bases and J by 6 bases, with 21 bases left in between. Germline V gene sequence: CDR1 MDHEN, CDR2 SYDVKM. CDR3 protein: CASGLEQTEADTQYF. In DNA form, the CDR3 reads TGTGCCAGCGGGTTGGAACAGACGGAGGCGGATACGCAGTATTTT.

The chain recombines TRBV5-1 with TRBJ2-3; weak D call: TRBD2 (5 bases). This CDR3 has 16 amino acids. CDR1 and CDR2 from the germline V gene are SGHRS and YFSETQ. V lost 0 bases and J lost 1, with 12 bases in between. The CDR3, as DNA: TGCGCCAGCAGCTTGGAAGGAGGCTCAGGCACAGATACGCAGTATTTT. This gives the protein CASSLEGGSGTDTQYF.

In the case of this clonotype: Being one base from a much bigger clone, this may be a read error. The chain joins TRBV6-5 to TRBJ2-5; D perhaps matches TRBD2 (5 bases). CDR3 size: 16 residues. Germline values: CDR1 MNHEY, CDR2 SVGAGI. The CDR3 coding sequence is TGTGCCAGCAGTTACTCGAGGGCCGGCTACCAAGAGACCCAGCACTTC. Residues: CASSYSRAGYQETQHF.

With regard to this clonotype: The junction shows a germline mismatch at one end, possibly a read error. The V gene is TRBV24-1, the J gene TRBJ2-1, with 9 bases fitting TRBD2. Germline CDR1 KGHDR, CDR2 SFDVKD. CDR3 length equals 16 residues. The CDR3 sequence: CPTSDPRLAAYNEQFF. The CDR3, as DNA: TGTCCCACCAGTGACCCTCGACTAGCGGCGTATAATGAGCAGTTCTTC.

The genes are TRBV28 and TRBJ1-5; 9 positions match TRBD1. In germline, CDR1 is MDHEN, CDR2 SYDVKM. The V gene end was trimmed by 5 bases and the J gene end by 6 bases; junction bases not matched to a gene: 8. The CDR3 sequence is 15 residues long. CDR3 DNA: TGTGCCAGCAGTCTACAGGGGGCCTTCAGTCAGCCCCAGCATTTT. The encoded protein is CASSLQGAFSQPQHF.

V gene TRBV20-1 combines with J gene TRBJ2-7; possibly TRBD1 for D (5 bases). Near its end, the DNA agrees better with TRBJ2-5, so the J call may be wrong. Germline CDR1 DFQATT, CDR2 SNEGSKA (reference sequence). The CDR3 is 15 residues long. CDR3 coding DNA: TGCAGTGCTAGAGATAGCAAGACAGCGCAAGAGACCCAGTACTTC. It encodes CSARDSKTAQETQYF.